Listed here are 27 T cell receptor beta chains from one sample, sequenced in a study of blood T cell repertoires in COVID-19. The method was immunoSEQ multiplex PCR; TCRdb's version includes in-frame clones alone and lacks a portion of them. The table lists roughly 200,000 clones, around 79% of them singletons. The sequencing input was peripheral blood. The origin of the receptors is a middle-aged man who had recovered from COVID-19.

This sequence joins TRBV3-1 (or the pseudogene TRBV3-2) and TRBJ1-3; D is uncertain. CDR3 length: 15 amino acids. The V gene's germline CDR1 is LGHDT and CDR2 YNNKEL (reference sequence). The germline V and J ends were trimmed by 3 bases and 3 bases, with 12 bases remaining between them. The CDR3 spells CASSQGEAYGNTIYF. For the CDR3, the DNA is TGTGCCAGCAGCCAGGGAGAGGCATATGGAAACACCATATATTTT.

A remark on this clone: Compared with germline, one end of the junction differs, possibly owing to a read error. J is TRBJ2-1 and V is TRBV7-3, with 10 bases lining up with TRBD1. Germline lookup yields CDR1 SGHTA and CDR2 FQGTGA. The CDR3 runs 14 residues. CDR3: CASSQTGGYDEQFF. CDR3 sequence (DNA): TGTGCCAGCAGCCAGACAGGGGGCTACGATGAGCAGTTCTTC.

CDR3 in DNA: TGTGCCAGCACTATAGGACAGATGAACACTGAAGCTTTCTTT. It encodes CASTIGQMNTEAFF. The V call is TRBV6-5, the J call TRBJ1-1; D may be TRBD1 (6 bases). The CDR3 is made up of 14 amino acids. Germline CDR1 MNHEY, CDR2 SVGAGI. V lost 7 bases to trimming and J lost 0 bases, with 12 bases between them.

This clone was picked up one time. The V gene is TRBV27, the J gene TRBJ2-6; D ambiguous. Trimming removed 3 bases from V and 0 bases from J, with 9 bases in between. The germline CDR1 and CDR2 sequences are MNHEY and SMNVEV (reference sequence). CDR3 length: 16 amino acids. CDR3 amino acids: CASSFQAASGANVLTF. CDR3 nucleotide sequence: TGTGCCAGCAGTTTTCAGGCTGCCTCTGGGGCCAACGTCCTGACTTTC.

The DNA of the CDR3 is TGTGCCAGCTCACCCGCCAGGGGAAATGAAAAACTGTTTTTT. It yields the protein CASSPARGNEKLFF. The genes are TRBV18 and TRBJ1-4; TRBD1 might be the D (6 bases). CDR1 is KGHSH, CDR2 LQKENI, per germline. The CDR3 covers 14 residues. The germline V and J ends were trimmed by 3 bases and 5 bases, with 10 bases remaining between them.

The chain recombines TRBV5-5 with TRBJ2-2; D may be TRBD2 (6 bases). From germline, CDR1 is SGHKS and CDR2 YYEKEE (reference sequence). V lost 0 bases and J lost 6, with 12 bases in between. The CDR3 is made up of 15 amino acids. In nucleotides, the CDR3 is TGTGCCAGCAGCTTGGATTGGGGGGTCGCCGGGGAGCTGTTTTTT. Translated, it gives CASSLDWGVAGELFF.

The chain carries TRBV20-1 and TRBJ2-7, with D possibly TRBD1 on 6 matching bases. The V end was cut by 3 bases, the J end by 1 base, with 10 bases between. Germline assignment: CDR1 DFQATT and CDR2 SNEGSKA (reference sequence). This CDR3 contains 13 residues. The CDR3 loop reads CSASQDRSYEQYF. The CDR3 DNA reads TGCAGTGCTAGTCAGGACAGATCCTACGAGCAGTACTTC.

The V call is TRBV14, the J call TRBJ2-7, with a weak D call TRBD2 (5 bases). Trimming left V 4 bases short and J 4 bases short, with 11 bases between. The CDR3 length is 13 residues. CDR1 is SGHDN and CDR2 is FVKESK in the germline V gene. The CDR3 DNA is TGTGCCAGCAGCCCGAACGGAGGATACGAGCAGTACTTC. Translated: CASSPNGGYEQYF.

The chain combines TRBV7-7 with TRBJ2-6, with unresolved D. CDR1 is SSHAT and CDR2 is FNYEAQ in the germline V gene (reference sequence). CDR3 length: 14 residues. V was shortened by 1 base and J by 4 bases, with 5 bases between the two germline ends. The CDR3 bases are TGTGCCAGCAGCTTAGTTTCAGGGGCCAACGTCCTGACTTTC. It is translated as CASSLVSGANVLTF.

This chain uses TRBV5-1 with TRBJ2-2; 11 positions agree with TRBD2. V lost 4 bases and J lost 7; bases outside the gene matches: 6. Germline V gene data show CDR1 as SGHRS and CDR2 as YFSETQ. CDR3 size: 15 residues. CDR3 DNA sequence: TGCGCCAGCAGCCGAGGGACTAGCGGAGGCGGGGAGCTGTTTTTT. The encoded protein is CASSRGTSGGGELFF.

This clone was detected only a few times. The rearrangement joins TRBV7-9 to TRBJ1-1, with 7 nucleotides matching TRBD1. Trimming cost V 6 bases and J 0 bases; bases outside gene matches: 7. CDR3 size: 15 residues. Germline CDR1 reads SEHNR; CDR2 reads FQNEAQ (reference sequence). CDR3 region: CASRPKDRLNTEAFF. The CDR3 bases are TGTGCCAGCAGACCAAAGGACAGGCTGAACACTGAAGCTTTCTTT. Full variable domain (remainder filled in from reference TRBV7-9 and TRBJ1-1): DTGVSQNPRHKITKRGQNVTFRCDPISEHNRLYWYRQTLGQGPEFLTYFQNEAQLEKSRLLSDRFSAERPKGSFSTLEIQRTEQGDSAMYLCASRPKDRLNTEAFFGQGTRLTVV.

The rearrangement links TRBV12-3 or TRBV12-4 to TRBJ2-7; the match to TRBD2 covers 7 bases. The ends lost 3 bases at V and 3 bases at J; junction bases unmatched: 2. The CDR3 totals 13 residues. The CDR3 sequence: CASSLGGDYEQYF. In DNA, the CDR3 is TGTGCCAGCAGTTTGGGGGGGGACTACGAGCAGTACTTC.

This rearrangement joins TRBV27 to TRBJ2-1; TRBD1 might be the D (6 bases). The germline V gene has CDR1 MNHEY and CDR2 SMNVEV (reference sequence). Trimming took off 5 bases at V and 12 bases at J, with 11 bases between the two ends. This CDR3 contains 11 residues. CDR3 nucleotides: TGTGCCAGCAGTAACAGGGCCTCGCAGTTCTTC. Protein sequence: CASSNRASQFF.

V is TRBV24-1 and J is TRBJ2-7; D perhaps matches TRBD2 (5 bases). Trimming removed 1 base from V and 7 bases from J, with 25 bases in between. Per germline, CDR1 KGHDR and CDR2 SFDVKD. The CDR3 contains 18 residues. The CDR3 loop is CATSDLARPERAPWEQYF. DNA for the CDR3: TGTGCCACCAGTGATTTAGCCCGACCCGAGAGGGCTCCTTGGGAGCAGTACTTC.

This rearrangement joins TRBV24-1 to TRBJ1-2; D remains ambiguous. This CDR3 has 12 residues. From germline, CDR1 is KGHDR and CDR2 SFDVKD. V dropped 3 bases and J dropped 8 bases, with 9 bases sitting between them. The CDR3 nucleotides read TGTGCCACCAGTGATCCGGGTTACGGCTACACCTTC. This codes for CATSDPGYGYTF.

The chain couples TRBV6-2 or TRBV6-3 to TRBJ1-5; maybe TRBD1 (5 bases). Germline lookup yields CDR1 MNHEY and CDR2 SVGEGT. The length of the CDR3 is 16 residues. With 6 bases removed from V and 0 bases from J, the gap between germline ends came to 15 bases. The CDR3 DNA reads as TGTGCCAGCAGCCACCCGACAGCTTATAGCAATCAGCCCCAGCATTTT. This gives the protein CASSHPTAYSNQPQHF.

This clone came up many times. The V gene is TRBV28, the J gene TRBJ1-2, with 7 bases identical to TRBD1. Trimming cost V 4 bases and J 8 bases; bases outside gene matches: 1. The germline V gene has CDR1 MDHEN and CDR2 SYDVKM. This CDR3 comprises 11 residues. The CDR3 sequence: CASSWDRGYTF. The CDR3 DNA reads as TGTGCCAGCAGTTGGGACAGAGGCTACACCTTC.

The chain uses TRBV5-4 and TRBJ1-1; no reliable D call. This CDR3 contains 14 residues. Trimming stripped 4 bases from V and 6 bases from J, with 16 bases between. In germline, CDR1 is SGHNT, CDR2 YYREEE (reference sequence). The CDR3 region is CASSPPGSSAEAFF. In nucleotides, the CDR3 is TGTGCCAGCAGCCCACCGGGGTCCTCGGCTGAAGCTTTCTTT. Full variable domain (outside the CDR3, taken from reference TRBV5-4 and TRBJ1-1): ETGVTQSPTHLIKTRGQQVTLRCSSQSGHNTVSWYQQALGQGPQFIFQYYREEENGRGNFPPRFSGLQFPNYSSELNVNALELDDSALYLCASSPPGSSAEAFFGQGTRLTVV.

DNA for the CDR3: TGTGCCAGCAGTTCCTCCCAACGGACAGCAAACTATGGCTACACCTTC. Translating it yields CASSSSQRTANYGYTF. The chain couples TRBV28 to TRBJ1-2; TRBD1 might be the D (6 bases). V was clipped by 4 bases and J by 2 bases, with 17 bases between them. The CDR3 totals 16 residues. CDR1 and CDR2 from the germline V gene are MDHEN and SYDVKM.

This clone was counted between two and nine times. The chain links TRBV30 to TRBJ2-1; 11 bases agree with TRBD2. Germline CDR1 reads GTSNPN; CDR2 reads SVGIG (reference sequence). CDR3 length equals 14 residues. V dropped 7 bases and J dropped 7; count of bases not matched to a gene: 9. CDR3 sequence: CALRLAGGTNEQFF. In DNA form, the CDR3 reads TGTGCCTTGAGGCTAGCGGGAGGTACAAATGAGCAGTTCTTC. Complete variable domain (other parts from reference TRBV30 and TRBJ2-1): SQTIHQWPATLVQPVGSPLSLECTVEGTSNPNLYWYRQAAGRGLQLLFYSVGIGQISSEVPQNLSASRPQDRQFILSSKKLLLSDSGFYLCALRLAGGTNEQFFGPGTRLTVL.

The genes are TRBV29-1 and TRBJ1-1; D gene uncertain. The CDR3 has 13 amino acids. V shed 8 bases and J shed 8 bases, with 21 bases lying between them. Germline CDR1 SQVTM, CDR2 ANQGSEA. CDR3 loop: CSSASFGREEAFF. The DNA of the CDR3 is TGCAGCTCGGCTTCGTTTGGGAGGGAGGAAGCTTTCTTT.

The chain joins TRBV27 to TRBJ2-6, with D maybe TRBD1 (6 bases). Germline-derived CDR1 and CDR2 are MNHEY and SMNVEV (reference sequence). V was pared by 1 base and J by 3 bases, with 10 bases between. CDR3 length equals 16 residues. CDR3 amino acids: CASSLYTGSGANVLTF. The CDR3 nucleotides read TGTGCCAGCAGTTTATACACAGGGAGTGGGGCCAACGTCCTGACTTTC.

V and J are TRBV5-1 and TRBJ1-1; possible D gene TRBD1, 5 bases. The CDR3 is 15 residues long. Trimming pared 1 base from V and 1 base from J, leaving 11 bases between. From germline, CDR1 is SGHRS and CDR2 YFSETQ. CDR3 sequence (DNA): TGCGCCAGCAGCTTGCACGGGGGGAGGAACACTGAAGCTTTCTTT. Protein sequence: CASSLHGGRNTEAFF.

The J gene is TRBJ2-7, the V gene TRBV3-1 (or the pseudogene TRBV3-2); 11 bases are a match to TRBD2. CDR1 and CDR2 from the germline V gene are LGHDT and YNNKEL (reference sequence). The ends lost 1 base at V and 0 bases at J; junction bases unmatched: 5. The CDR3 sequence is 17 residues long. The CDR3 is CASSQGDGLAGSYEQYF. The CDR3 nucleotides are TGTGCCAGCAGCCAAGGTGATGGACTAGCGGGCTCCTACGAGCAGTACTTC.

The chain uses TRBV19 and TRBJ2-7, with 9 bases lining up with TRBD1. Per germline, CDR1 LNHDA and CDR2 SQIVND (reference sequence). V gave up 5 bases and J gave up 2 bases; unmatched junction bases: 7. The CDR3 length is 15 residues. The CDR3: CASSLRTGVAYEQYF. The CDR3 DNA follows: TGTGCCAGTAGTCTCCGGACAGGGGTGGCCTACGAGCAGTACTTC.

This rearrangement joins TRBV7-2 to TRBJ2-2; weak D call: TRBD2 (5 bases). Germline V gene lookup returns CDR1 SGHTA and CDR2 FQGNSA. Trimming removed 1 base at V and 8 bases at J, with 17 bases between. This CDR3 region has 16 residues. As DNA, the CDR3 is TGTGCCAGCAGCTTAGATCGGACTGCCGTAGGGGGGGAGCTGTTTTTT. It yields the protein CASSLDRTAVGGELFF.

This clone has a count of ten or more. This chain joins TRBV5-1 and TRBJ2-7; 15 bases line up with TRBD2. In germline, CDR1 is SGHRS, CDR2 YFSETQ. The CDR3 runs 16 residues. Trimming at V came to 0 bases and at J to 10 bases, leaving 8 bases not matched to a gene. The CDR3 reads CASSLEPGLAGGRQYF. CDR3 bases: TGCGCCAGCAGCTTGGAACCGGGACTAGCGGGAGGAAGACAGTACTTC. Together with reference TRBV5-1 and TRBJ2-7, the CDR3 gives the full variable domain: KAGVTQTPRYLIKTRGQQVTLSCSPISGHRSVSWYQQTPGQGLQFLFEYFSETQRNKGNFPGRFSGRQFSNSRSEMNVSTLELGDSALYLCASSLEPGLAGGRQYFGPGTRLTVT.